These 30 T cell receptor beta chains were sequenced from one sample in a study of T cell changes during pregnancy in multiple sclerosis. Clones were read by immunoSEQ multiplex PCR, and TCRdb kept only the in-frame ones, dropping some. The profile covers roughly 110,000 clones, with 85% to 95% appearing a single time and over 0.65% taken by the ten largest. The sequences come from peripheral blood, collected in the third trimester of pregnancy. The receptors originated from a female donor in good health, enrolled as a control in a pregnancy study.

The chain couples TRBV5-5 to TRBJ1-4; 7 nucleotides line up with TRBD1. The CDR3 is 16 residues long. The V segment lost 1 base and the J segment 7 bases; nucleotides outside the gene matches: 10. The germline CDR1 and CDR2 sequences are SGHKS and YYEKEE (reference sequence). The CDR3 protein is CASSLSPSGGSEKLFF. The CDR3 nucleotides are TGTGCCAGCAGCTTGTCGCCGTCAGGGGGAAGTGAAAAACTGTTTTTT.

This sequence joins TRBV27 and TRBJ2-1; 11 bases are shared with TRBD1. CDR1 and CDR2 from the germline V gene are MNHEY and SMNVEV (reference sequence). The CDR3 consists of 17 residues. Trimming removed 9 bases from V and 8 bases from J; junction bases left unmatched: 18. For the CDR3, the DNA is TGTGCCAGTTCGGACAGGGGGCTAGCGGGGAGTATATATGAGCAGTTCTTC. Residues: CASSDRGLAGSIYEQFF.

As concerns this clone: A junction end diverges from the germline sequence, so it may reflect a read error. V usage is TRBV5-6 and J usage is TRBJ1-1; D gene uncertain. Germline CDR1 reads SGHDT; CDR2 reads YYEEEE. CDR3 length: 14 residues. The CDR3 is CASSLAGGNAEAFF. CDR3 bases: TGTGCCAGCAGCTTGGCCGGAGGGAACGCTGAAGCTTTCTTT.

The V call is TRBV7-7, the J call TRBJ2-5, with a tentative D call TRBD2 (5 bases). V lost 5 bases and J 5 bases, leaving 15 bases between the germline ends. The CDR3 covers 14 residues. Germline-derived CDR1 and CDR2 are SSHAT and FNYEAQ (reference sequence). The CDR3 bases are TGTGCCAGCAGCCTTGCCGGAGGATGGGAGACCCAGTACTTC. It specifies CASSLAGGWETQYF.

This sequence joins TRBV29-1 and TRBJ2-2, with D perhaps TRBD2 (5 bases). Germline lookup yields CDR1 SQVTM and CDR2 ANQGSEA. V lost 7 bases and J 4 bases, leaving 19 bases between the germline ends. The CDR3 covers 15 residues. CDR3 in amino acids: CSAKAGVGGTGELFF. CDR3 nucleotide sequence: TGCAGCGCAAAGGCCGGGGTTGGAGGCACCGGGGAGCTGTTTTTT.

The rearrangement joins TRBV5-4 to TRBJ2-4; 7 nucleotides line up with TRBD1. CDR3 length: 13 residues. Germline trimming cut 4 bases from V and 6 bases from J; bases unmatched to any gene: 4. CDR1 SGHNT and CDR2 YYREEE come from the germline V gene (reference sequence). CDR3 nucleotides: TGTGCCAGCAGCCTGGGACAGCCAAACATTCAGTACTTC. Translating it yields CASSLGQPNIQYF.

Here the CDR3 reads CASSPEPTGGGTEAFF. CDR3 bases: TGTGCCAGCAGCCCAGAACCGACAGGGGGCGGGACTGAAGCTTTCTTT. The chain has TRBV7-3 and TRBJ1-1; TRBD1 matches at 10 bases. With 5 bases clipped from V and 5 bases from J, the junction kept 11 bases outside the gene matches. Germline lookup yields CDR1 SGHTA and CDR2 FQGTGA. The CDR3 contains 16 residues.

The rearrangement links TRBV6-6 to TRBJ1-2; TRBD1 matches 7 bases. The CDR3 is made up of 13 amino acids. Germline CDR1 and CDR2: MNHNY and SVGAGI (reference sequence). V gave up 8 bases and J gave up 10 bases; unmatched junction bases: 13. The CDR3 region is CASQLQGPIDYTF. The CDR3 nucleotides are TGTGCCAGCCAATTACAGGGGCCTATTGACTACACCTTC.

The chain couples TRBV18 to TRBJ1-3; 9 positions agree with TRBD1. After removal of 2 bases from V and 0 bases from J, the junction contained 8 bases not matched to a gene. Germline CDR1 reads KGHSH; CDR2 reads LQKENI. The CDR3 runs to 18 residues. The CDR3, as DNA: TGTGCCAGCTCACCAGGGGACAGGGCGTTTCGCTCTGGAAACACCATATATTTT. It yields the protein CASSPGDRAFRSGNTIYF.

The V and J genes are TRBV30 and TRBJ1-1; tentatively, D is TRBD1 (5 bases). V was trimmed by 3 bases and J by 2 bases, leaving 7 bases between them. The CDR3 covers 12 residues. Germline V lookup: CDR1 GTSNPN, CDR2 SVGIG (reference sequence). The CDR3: CAWRQENTEAFF. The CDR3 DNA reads TGTGCCTGGAGACAGGAAAACACTGAAGCTTTCTTT.

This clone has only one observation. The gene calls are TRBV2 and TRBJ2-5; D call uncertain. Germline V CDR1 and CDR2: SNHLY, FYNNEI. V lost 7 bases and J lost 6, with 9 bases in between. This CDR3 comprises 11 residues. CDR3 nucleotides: TGTGCCAGCAACAAGCGACAGACCCAGTACTTC. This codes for CASNKRQTQYF.

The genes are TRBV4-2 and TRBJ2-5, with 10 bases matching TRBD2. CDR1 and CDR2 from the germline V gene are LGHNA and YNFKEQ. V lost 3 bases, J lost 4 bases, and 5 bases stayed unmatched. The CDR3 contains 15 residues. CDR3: CASSQEAGGGETQYF. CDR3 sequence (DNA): TGTGCCAGCAGCCAGGAAGCGGGGGGGGGAGAGACCCAGTACTTC.

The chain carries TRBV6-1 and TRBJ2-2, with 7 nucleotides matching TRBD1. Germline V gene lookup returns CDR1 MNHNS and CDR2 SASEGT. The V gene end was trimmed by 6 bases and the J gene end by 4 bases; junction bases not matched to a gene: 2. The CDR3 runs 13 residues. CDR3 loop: CASRGQTTGELFF. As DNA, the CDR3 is TGTGCCAGCAGGGGACAGACCACCGGGGAGCTGTTTTTT.

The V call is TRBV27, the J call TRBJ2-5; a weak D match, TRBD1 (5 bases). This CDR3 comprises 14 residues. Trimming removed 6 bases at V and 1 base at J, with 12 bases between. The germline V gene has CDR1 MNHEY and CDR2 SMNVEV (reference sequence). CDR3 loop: CASRPQGRQETQYF. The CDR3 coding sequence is TGTGCCAGCAGACCTCAGGGCCGCCAAGAGACCCAGTACTTC.

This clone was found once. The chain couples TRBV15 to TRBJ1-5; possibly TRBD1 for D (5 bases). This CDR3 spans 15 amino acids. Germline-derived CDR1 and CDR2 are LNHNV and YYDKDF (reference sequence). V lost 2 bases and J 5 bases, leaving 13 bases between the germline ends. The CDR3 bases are TGTGCCACCAGCAGATCCTTGACGGGGGATCAGCCCCAGCATTTT. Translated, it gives CATSRSLTGDQPQHF.

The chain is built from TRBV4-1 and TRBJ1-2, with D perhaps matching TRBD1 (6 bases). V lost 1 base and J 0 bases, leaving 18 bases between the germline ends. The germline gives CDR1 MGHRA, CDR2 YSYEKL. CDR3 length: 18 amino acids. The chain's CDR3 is CASSQAGAGAGANYGYTF. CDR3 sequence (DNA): TGCGCCAGCAGCCAAGCGGGTGCAGGGGCTGGGGCTAACTATGGCTACACCTTC.

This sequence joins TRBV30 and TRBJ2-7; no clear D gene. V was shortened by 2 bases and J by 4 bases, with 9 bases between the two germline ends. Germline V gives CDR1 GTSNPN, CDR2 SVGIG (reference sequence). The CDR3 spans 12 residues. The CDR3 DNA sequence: TGTGCCTGGAGTATAAATAGTTACGAGCAGTACTTC. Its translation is CAWSINSYEQYF.

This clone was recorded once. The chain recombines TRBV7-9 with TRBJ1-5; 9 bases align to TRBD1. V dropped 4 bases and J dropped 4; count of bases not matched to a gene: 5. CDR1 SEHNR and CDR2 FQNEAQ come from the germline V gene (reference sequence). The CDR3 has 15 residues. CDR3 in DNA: TGTGCCAGCAGCTGGGGACAGGGTGGTAATCAGCCCCAGCATTTT. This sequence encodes CASSWGQGGNQPQHF.

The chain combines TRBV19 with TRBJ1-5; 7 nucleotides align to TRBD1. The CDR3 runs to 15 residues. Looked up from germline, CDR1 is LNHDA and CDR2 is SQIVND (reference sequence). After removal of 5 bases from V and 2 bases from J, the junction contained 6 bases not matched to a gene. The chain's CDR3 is CASSGTGDRNQPQHF. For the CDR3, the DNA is TGTGCCAGTAGTGGAACAGGGGACCGCAATCAGCCCCAGCATTTT. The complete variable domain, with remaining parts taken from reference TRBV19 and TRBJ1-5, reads DGGITQSPKYLFRKEGQNVTLSCEQNLNHDAMYWYRQDPGQGLRLIYYSQIVNDFQKGDIAEGYSVSREKKESFPLTVTSAQKNPTAFYLCASSGTGDRNQPQHFGDGTRLSIL.

The CDR3 DNA sequence: TGCGCCAGCAGCTTGGGCGGGGCGTCAAGGAATTCACCCCTCCACTTT. Encoded protein: CASSLGGASRNSPLHF. The chain uses TRBV5-1 and TRBJ1-6; D is possibly TRBD1 (5 bases). Germline CDR1 reads SGHRS; CDR2 reads YFSETQ. V lost 0 bases and J lost 7, with 14 bases in between. There are 16 residues in the CDR3.

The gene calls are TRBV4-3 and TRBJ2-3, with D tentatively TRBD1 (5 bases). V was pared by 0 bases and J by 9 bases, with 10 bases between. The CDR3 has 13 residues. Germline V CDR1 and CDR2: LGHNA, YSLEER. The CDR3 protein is CASSQDNRNTQYF. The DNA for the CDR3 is TGCGCCAGCAGCCAAGATAACAGGAACACGCAGTATTTT.

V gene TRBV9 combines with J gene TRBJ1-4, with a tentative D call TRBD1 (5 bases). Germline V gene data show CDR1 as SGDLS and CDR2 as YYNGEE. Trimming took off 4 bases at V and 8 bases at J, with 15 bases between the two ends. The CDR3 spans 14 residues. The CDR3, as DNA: TGTGCCAGCAGCCAGGGACCGGGAGGGGAAAAACTGTTTTTT. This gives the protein CASSQGPGGEKLFF.

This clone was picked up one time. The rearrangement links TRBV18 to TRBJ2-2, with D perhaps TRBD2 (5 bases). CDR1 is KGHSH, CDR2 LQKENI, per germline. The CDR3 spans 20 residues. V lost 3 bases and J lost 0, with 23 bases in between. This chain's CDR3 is CASSPSPFSDSPANTGELFF. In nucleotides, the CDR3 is TGTGCCAGCTCACCGTCCCCTTTTTCGGACTCCCCTGCGAACACCGGGGAGCTGTTTTTT.

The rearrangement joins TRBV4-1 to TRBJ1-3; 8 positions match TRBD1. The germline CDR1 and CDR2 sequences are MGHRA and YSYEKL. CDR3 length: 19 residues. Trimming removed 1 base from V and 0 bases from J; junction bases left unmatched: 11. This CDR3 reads CASSQGDRFRLVSGNTIYF. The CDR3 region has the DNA TGCGCCAGCAGCCAAGGGGACAGGTTTCGACTCGTCTCTGGAAACACCATATATTTT.

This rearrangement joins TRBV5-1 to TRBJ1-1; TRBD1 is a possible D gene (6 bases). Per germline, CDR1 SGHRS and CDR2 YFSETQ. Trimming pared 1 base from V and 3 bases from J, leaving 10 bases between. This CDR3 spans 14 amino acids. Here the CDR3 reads CASSLRDTYTEAFF. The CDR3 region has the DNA TGCGCCAGCAGCTTGAGGGACACATACACTGAAGCTTTCTTT.

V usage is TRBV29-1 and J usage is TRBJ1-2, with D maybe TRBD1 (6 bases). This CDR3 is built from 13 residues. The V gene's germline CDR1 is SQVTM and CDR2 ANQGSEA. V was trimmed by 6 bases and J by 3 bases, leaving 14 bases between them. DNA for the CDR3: TGCAGCGTCCGTAGGCCAGGGGACTATGGCTACACCTTC. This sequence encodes CSVRRPGDYGYTF. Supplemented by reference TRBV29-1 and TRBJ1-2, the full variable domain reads SAVISQKPSRDICQRGTSLTIQCQVDSQVTMMFWYRQQPGQSLTLIATANQGSEATYESGFVIDKFPISRPNLTFSTLTVSNMSPEDSSIYLCSVRRPGDYGYTFGSGTRLTVV.

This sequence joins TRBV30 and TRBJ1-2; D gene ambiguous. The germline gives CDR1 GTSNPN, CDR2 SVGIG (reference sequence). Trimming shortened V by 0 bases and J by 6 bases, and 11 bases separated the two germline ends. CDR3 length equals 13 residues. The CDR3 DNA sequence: TGTGCCTGGAGTGTCCGGGAAAAGAATGGCTACACCTTC. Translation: CAWSVREKNGYTF.

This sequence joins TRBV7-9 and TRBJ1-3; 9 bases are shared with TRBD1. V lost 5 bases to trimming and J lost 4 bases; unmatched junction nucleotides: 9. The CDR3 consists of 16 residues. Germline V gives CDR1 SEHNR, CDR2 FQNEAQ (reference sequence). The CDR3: CASSTGDRVAGNTIYF. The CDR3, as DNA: TGTGCCAGCAGCACCGGGGACAGGGTGGCCGGAAACACCATATATTTT.

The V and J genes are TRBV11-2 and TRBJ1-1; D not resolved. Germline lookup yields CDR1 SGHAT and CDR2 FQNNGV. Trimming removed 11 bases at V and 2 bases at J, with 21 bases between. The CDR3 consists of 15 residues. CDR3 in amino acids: CAVDRGYGGNTEAFF. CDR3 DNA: TGTGCCGTAGATCGGGGATACGGAGGAAACACTGAAGCTTTCTTT.

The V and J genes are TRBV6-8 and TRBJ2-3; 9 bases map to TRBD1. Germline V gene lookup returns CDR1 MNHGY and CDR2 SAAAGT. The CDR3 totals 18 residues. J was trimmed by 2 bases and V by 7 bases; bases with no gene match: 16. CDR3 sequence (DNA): TGTGCCAGCATCGAGCCGGGACAGGGACCCAACTACACAGATACGCAGTATTTT. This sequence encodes CASIEPGQGPNYTDTQYF.